This T cell receptor beta chain was observed in a study of T cells of healthy individuals. The V gene's germline CDR1 is SNHLY and CDR2 FYNNEI. The CDR3 sequence is 14 residues long. Remarks on this clonotype: One end of the junction fails to match germline, which may point to a read error.

From the 5' RACE reads, TCRdb called clonotypes with MiXCR, one entry per CDR3 protein. Here the sample spans around 53,000 distinct CDR3 sequences, about 14% being singletons. The receptor's source is a human donor in good health. The chain uses TRBV2 and TRBJ2-4; no firm D call. This CDR3 reads CTSRAVEAKNIQYF. CDR3 nucleotide sequence: TGTACCAGCAGAGCAGTCGAAGCCAAAAACATTCAGTACTTC.